This T cell receptor beta chain emerged from a study of radiotherapy plus CTLA-4 blockade in lung cancer. As for the study in general: The study recorded objective responses in about 18% of patients and disease control in roughly 34%. Regarding the study as a whole: Early clonal dynamics of blood T cells, together with interferon-beta, were reported as the best response predictor. Clones of tumor-derived TCRs expanded in blood after radiotherapy plus ipilimumab.

This table comes from immunoSEQ multiplex PCR, and its TCRdb copy is limited to in-frame clones, with some not included. The sample carries approximately 67,000 clones, under 85% recorded once. The CDR3 covers 15 residues. Trimming took 0 bases from V and 1 from J; bases not matched to a gene: 2. Germline-derived CDR1 and CDR2 are MGHDK and SYGVNS. Of note for this clone: Its antigen remains unidentified.

The source was peripheral blood, collected from a patient treated with radiotherapy plus ipilimumab. The source of this sequence is a human donor with non-small cell lung cancer who had a partial response to radiotherapy plus ipilimumab. V is TRBV25-1 and J is TRBJ1-1, with 7 bases fitting TRBD1. The CDR3 DNA reads as TGTGCCAGCAGTGAATATGGGACAGCGAACACTGAAGCTTTCTTT. It translates to CASSEYGTANTEAFF.